The sequence of this T cell receptor beta chain was determined in a study of blood T cells in healthy people across ages. Overall study findings and caveats: With age, beta diversity per million T cells declined roughly linearly, significantly by about 37. Diversity estimates drawn from one million T cells were deemed underestimates.

Germline V gene data show CDR1 as SGHNT and CDR2 as YENEEA. The CDR3 has 16 amino acids. V lost 1 base to trimming and J lost 5 bases, with 12 bases between them. This clonotype was observed a handful of times. The target antigen is unknown. It was with a sample-barcoded 5' primer and a J-beta primer mix that a second PCR of roughly 7 to 12 cycles was run. A template-switch adaptor containing 12 random nucleotides labeled each cDNA molecule. MiXCR, applied by TCRdb to the 5' RACE reads, yields one record per CDR3 protein. The sample shows 790,000 or so distinct CDR3 sequences, about 47% of them seen only once.

The genes are TRBV11-3 and TRBJ1-6, with TRBD1 as a possible D gene (5 bases). The receptor was isolated from a man at least 80 years old in good health. The sequenced sample was blood. CDR3 in DNA: TGTGCCAGCAGCTTAGCCGGGGCACTTGATAATTCACCCCTCCACTTT. Protein sequence: CASSLAGALDNSPLHF.